Listed below are T cell receptor beta chains from one sample, sequenced in a study of PD-L1 blockade in urothelial cancer. Some clones are missing from TCRdb's copy, which holds only in-frame ones; the method was immunoSEQ multiplex PCR. The sample carries around 45,000 clones, approximately 88% recorded once. Sequenced here: PBMCs, sampled around atezolizumab (anti-PD-L1) treatment. The receptors stem from a man at least 80 years old with urothelial cancer. The CDR3 runs from the conserved cysteine through the conserved F or W. Fields, in order: J gene, D gene, clone size, V gene, CDR3 DNA, CDR3 protein. D genes are given only for firm matches. Rows may omit the clone size; those that give it use once, few, many or a size class.

TRBJ2-7,TRBD2,NA,TRBV5-1,TGCGCCAGCAGGCGGACTAGCGGGCCCTACGAGCAGTACTTC,CASRRTSGPYEQYF
TRBJ2-7,TRBD1,NA,TRBV28,TGTGCCAGCAGTTTACGGACAGGGGATCGAGAGCAGTACTTC,CASSLRTGDREQYF
TRBJ1-1,TRBD1,few,TRBV4-2,TGTGCCAGCAGCCTTAATCCGGGACAGGGGACTGAAGCTTTCTTT,CASSLNPGQGTEAFF
TRBJ2-1,NA,NA,TRBV18,TGTGCCAGCTCACCAATGTCTTCCGGGGTCTACAATGAGCAGTTCTTC,CASSPMSSGVYNEQFF
TRBJ1-5,NA,NA,TRBV5-1,TGCGCCAGCAGCTTGGGCCAGTTCAATCAGCCCCAGCATTTT,CASSLGQFNQPQHF
TRBJ2-2,TRBD1,NA,TRBV28,TGTGCCAGCAGTTTGGGGACAGGGCTTACCGGGGAGCTGTTTTTT,CASSLGTGLTGELFF
TRBJ2-2,NA,NA,TRBV15,TGTGCCACCAGGGCCGCGGCCACCGGGGAGCTGTTTTTT,CATRAAATGELFF
TRBJ2-7,TRBD2,NA,TRBV27,TGTGCCAGCAGTTTGCGGGAGGGCCCCTACGAGCAGTACTTC,CASSLREGPYEQYF
TRBJ2-1,TRBD1,NA,TRBV30,TGTGCCTGGGGGACAGGGCTCTACAATGAGCAGTTCTTC,CAWGTGLYNEQFF
TRBJ1-4,NA,once,TRBV7-2,TGTGCCAGCAGCTTAGAGGCGGCAGAACCTAATGAAAAACTGTTTTTT,CASSLEAAEPNEKLFF
TRBJ2-7,TRBD1,NA,TRBV15,TGTGCCACCAGCAGCGACCTCCGGGACAGGGGGCGAGGGGGTCCCTACGAGCAGTACTTC,CATSSDLRDRGRGGPYEQYF
TRBJ2-3,TRBD1,NA,TRBV5-4,TGTGCCAGCAGCTTGAAACAGGGGCAGGGAGATACGCAGTATTTT,CASSLKQGQGDTQYF
TRBJ2-1,NA,NA,TRBV5-8,TGTGCCAGCAGCTTGCTCTTCGAGCAGTTCTTC,CASSLLFEQFF
TRBJ1-2,TRBD1,NA,TRBV6-1,TGTGCCAGCAGTGAAAGGGCAGGGGGAAACTATGGCTACACCTTC,CASSERAGGNYGYTF
TRBJ2-7,TRBD2,NA,TRBV5-4,TGTGCCAGCAGCTTTGGACTAGCGGGAGATCGGTCCTACGAGCAGTACTTC,CASSFGLAGDRSYEQYF
TRBJ1-2,TRBD1,NA,TRBV7-2,TGTGCCAGCATCCAGGGGGTACAGGGGTTAGGCTACACCTTC,CASIQGVQGLGYTF
TRBJ2-7,NA,NA,TRBV4-3,TGCGCCAGCAGTCCCAGGGTCGGCTACGAGCAGTACTTC,CASSPRVGYEQYF
TRBJ2-1,TRBD2,NA,TRBV14,TGTGCCAGCAGCCAAGTTTATGCGGGAGGGCCCGGGTATGAGCAGTTCTTC,CASSQVYAGGPGYEQFF
TRBJ1-3,NA,NA,TRBV6-5,TGTGCCAGCAGTTACTCGATACAGAGCTCTGGAAACACCATATATTTT,CASSYSIQSSGNTIYF
TRBJ1-4,NA,NA,TRBV5-4,TGTGCCAGCAGCTTGGATAAGGGGGCTAATGAAAAACTGTTTTTT,CASSLDKGANEKLFF
TRBJ2-3,NA,NA,TRBV28,TGTGCCAGCTCCAGGGGTGGCACAGATACGCAGTATTTT,CASSRGGTDTQYF
TRBJ2-2,TRBD2,NA,TRBV6-6,TGTGCCAGCAGTTTCATTAGCGGGAGAGAAACCGGGGAGCTGTTTTTT,CASSFISGRETGELFF
TRBJ1-1,TRBD1,NA,TRBV28,TGTGCCAGCAGCCCCCAGGGGGCGTACGCTGAAGCTTTCTTT,CASSPQGAYAEAFF
TRBJ2-3,TRBD1,NA,TRBV4-1,TGCGCCAGCAGCCAAGTACGTGGGACAGGGTCTCGAGATACGCAGTATTTT,CASSQVRGTGSRDTQYF
TRBJ1-5,TRBD1,NA,TRBV30,TGTGCCTGGACCGGGACAGGGGCTAATCAGCCCCAGCATTTT,CAWTGTGANQPQHF
TRBJ2-1,NA,NA,TRBV7-6,TGTGCCAGCAGCTTTTATGGCCTAGCCAGCGATGAGCAGTTCTTC,CASSFYGLASDEQFF
TRBJ2-7,TRBD1,NA,TRBV5-6,TGTGCCAGCAGCAGCCGACAGGGTAAGCAGTACTTC,CASSSRQGKQYF
TRBJ2-3,NA,NA,TRBV11-2,TGTGCCAGCAGCTTGGGGGCCGGTAGCACAGATACGCAGTATTTT,CASSLGAGSTDTQYF
TRBJ1-3,NA,once,TRBV4-1,TGCGCCAGCAGCCAAGCAGCGACAGCGTTTGGAAACACCATATATTTT,CASSQAATAFGNTIYF
TRBJ1-1,NA,NA,TRBV19,TGTGCCAGTACTACTAAGGCCGGAATCACTGAAGCTTTCTTT,CASTTKAGITEAFF
TRBJ2-2,NA,few,TRBV2,TGTGCCAGCAGTGATAAACAGAACACCGGGGAGCTGTTTTTT,CASSDKQNTGELFF
TRBJ2-1,TRBD2,NA,TRBV9,TGTGCCAGCAGCGTATCAGGACTAGCGGGAAGCTATGAGCAGTTCTTC,CASSVSGLAGSYEQFF
TRBJ1-4,NA,NA,TRBV2,TGTGCCAGCCAACTTTTTCCCCAGGGAGGGGTGTTTTTT,CASQLFPQGGVFF
TRBJ2-2,TRBD1,NA,TRBV29-1,TGCAGCGCTTCCGACAGGGTCAACACCGGGGAGCTGTTTTTT,CSASDRVNTGELFF
TRBJ2-4,NA,NA,TRBV19,TGTGCCAGTAGTAACCCCCCCGACGCGGGGTTCCGAGCCAAAAACATTCAGTACTTC,CASSNPPDAGFRAKNIQYF
TRBJ2-2,NA,NA,TRBV29-1,TGCAGCGTTGGGGGGGCCGGGGAGCTGTTTTTT,CSVGGAGELFF
TRBJ1-1,TRBD1,NA,TRBV10-3,TGTGCCATCAGTGAGGGGGGACAGGGGATGAACACTGAAGCTTTCTTT,CAISEGGQGMNTEAFF
TRBJ2-5,TRBD2,NA,TRBV19,TGTGCCAGTAGTCCCGGGACTACCCGGGGGACCCAGTACTTC,CASSPGTTRGTQYF
TRBJ2-7,TRBD2,NA,TRBV30,TGTGCCTGGAGACGGACTAGCTCCTACGAGCAGTACTTC,CAWRRTSSYEQYF
TRBJ2-3,NA,NA,TRBV7-2,TGTGCCAGCAGCCCTCCTGGGCGCTACCGGGATACGCAGTATTTT,CASSPPGRYRDTQYF